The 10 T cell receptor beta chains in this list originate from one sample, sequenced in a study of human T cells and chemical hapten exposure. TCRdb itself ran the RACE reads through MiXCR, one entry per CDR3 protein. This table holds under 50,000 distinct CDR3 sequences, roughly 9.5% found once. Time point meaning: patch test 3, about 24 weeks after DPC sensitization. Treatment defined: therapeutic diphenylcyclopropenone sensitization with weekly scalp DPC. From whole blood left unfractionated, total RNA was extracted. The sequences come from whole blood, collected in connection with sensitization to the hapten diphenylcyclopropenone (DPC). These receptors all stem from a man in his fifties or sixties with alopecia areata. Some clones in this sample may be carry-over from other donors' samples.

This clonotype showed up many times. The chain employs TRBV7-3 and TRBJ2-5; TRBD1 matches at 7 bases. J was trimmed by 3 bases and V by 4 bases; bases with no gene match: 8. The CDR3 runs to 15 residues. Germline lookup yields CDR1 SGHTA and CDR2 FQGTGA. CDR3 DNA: TGTGCCAGCAGCTCTACCGGGACAGAGAAAGAGACCCAGTACTTC. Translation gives CASSSTGTEKETQYF.

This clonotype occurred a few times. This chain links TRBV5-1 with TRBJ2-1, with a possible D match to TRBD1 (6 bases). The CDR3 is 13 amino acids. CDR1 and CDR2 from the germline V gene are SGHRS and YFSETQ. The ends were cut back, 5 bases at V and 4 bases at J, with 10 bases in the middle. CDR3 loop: CASSIGGYNEQFF. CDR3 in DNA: TGCGCCAGCAGTATAGGGGGATACAATGAGCAGTTCTTC.

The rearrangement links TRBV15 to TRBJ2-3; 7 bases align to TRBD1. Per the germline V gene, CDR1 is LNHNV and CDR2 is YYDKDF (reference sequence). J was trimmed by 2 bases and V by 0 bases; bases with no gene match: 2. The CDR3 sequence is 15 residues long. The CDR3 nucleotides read TGTGCCACCAGCAGAGAACAGGGGAACACAGATACGCAGTATTTT. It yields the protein CATSREQGNTDTQYF.

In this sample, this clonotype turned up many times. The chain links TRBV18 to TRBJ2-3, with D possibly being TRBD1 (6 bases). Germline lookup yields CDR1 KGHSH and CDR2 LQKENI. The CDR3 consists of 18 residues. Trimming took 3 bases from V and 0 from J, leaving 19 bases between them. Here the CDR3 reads CASSPTEGVWESTDTQYF. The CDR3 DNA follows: TGTGCCAGCTCACCCACCGAGGGGGTCTGGGAGAGCACAGATACGCAGTATTTT. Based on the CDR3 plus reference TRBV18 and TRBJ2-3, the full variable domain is NAGVMQNPRHLVRRRGQEARLRCSPMKGHSHVYWYRQLPEEGLKFMVYLQKENIIDESGMPKERFSAEFPKEGPSILRIQQVVRGDSAAYFCASSPTEGVWESTDTQYFGPGTRLTVL.

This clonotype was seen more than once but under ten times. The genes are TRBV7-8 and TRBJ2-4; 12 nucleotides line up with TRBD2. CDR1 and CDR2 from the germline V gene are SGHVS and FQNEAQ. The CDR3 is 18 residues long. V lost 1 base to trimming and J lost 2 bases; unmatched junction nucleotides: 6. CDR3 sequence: CASSLGRGLAGPKNIQYF. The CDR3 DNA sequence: TGTGCCAGCAGCTTAGGGAGAGGACTAGCGGGACCCAAAAACATTCAGTACTTC.

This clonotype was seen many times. This chain's CDR3 is CATSENRDRVLYNEQFF. For the CDR3, the DNA is TGTGCCACCAGTGAAAACCGGGACAGAGTCCTTTACAATGAGCAGTTCTTC. V and J are TRBV24-1 and TRBJ2-1, with TRBD1 matching over 7 bases. The V and J ends lost 4 bases and 4 bases, in that order; junction bases with no gene match: 12. CDR1 is KGHDR, CDR2 SFDVKD, per germline. The CDR3 has 17 amino acids.

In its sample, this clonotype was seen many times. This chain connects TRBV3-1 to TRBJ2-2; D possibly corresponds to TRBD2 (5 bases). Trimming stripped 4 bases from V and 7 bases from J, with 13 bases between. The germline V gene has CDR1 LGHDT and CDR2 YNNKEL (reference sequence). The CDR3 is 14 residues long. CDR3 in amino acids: CASSPSGGVGELFF. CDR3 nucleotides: TGTGCCAGCAGCCCCAGCGGTGGGGTCGGGGAGCTGTTTTTT.

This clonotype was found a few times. CDR3 protein: CASSPPGDPYNEQFF. The CDR3 DNA reads TGTGCCAGCTCACCCCCAGGGGACCCCTACAATGAGCAGTTCTTC. This sequence joins TRBV18 and TRBJ2-1, with D perhaps matching TRBD1 (6 bases). Trimming shortened V by 3 bases and J by 2 bases, and 11 bases separated the two germline ends. The germline CDR1 and CDR2 sequences are KGHSH and LQKENI. The CDR3 runs 15 residues.

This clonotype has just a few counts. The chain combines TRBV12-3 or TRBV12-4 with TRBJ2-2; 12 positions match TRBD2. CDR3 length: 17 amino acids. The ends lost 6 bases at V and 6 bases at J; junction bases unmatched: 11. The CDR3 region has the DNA TGTGCCAGCAGCCCGTCTAGCGGGAGGGCCCCCCCCGGGGAGCTGTTTTTT. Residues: CASSPSSGRAPPGELFF.

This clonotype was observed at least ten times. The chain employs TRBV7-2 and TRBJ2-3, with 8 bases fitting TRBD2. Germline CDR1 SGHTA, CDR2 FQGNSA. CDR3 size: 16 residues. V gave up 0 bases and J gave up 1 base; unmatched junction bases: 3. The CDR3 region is CASSLAGGGGTDTQYF. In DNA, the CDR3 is TGTGCCAGCAGCTTAGCCGGGGGGGGCGGCACAGATACGCAGTATTTT.